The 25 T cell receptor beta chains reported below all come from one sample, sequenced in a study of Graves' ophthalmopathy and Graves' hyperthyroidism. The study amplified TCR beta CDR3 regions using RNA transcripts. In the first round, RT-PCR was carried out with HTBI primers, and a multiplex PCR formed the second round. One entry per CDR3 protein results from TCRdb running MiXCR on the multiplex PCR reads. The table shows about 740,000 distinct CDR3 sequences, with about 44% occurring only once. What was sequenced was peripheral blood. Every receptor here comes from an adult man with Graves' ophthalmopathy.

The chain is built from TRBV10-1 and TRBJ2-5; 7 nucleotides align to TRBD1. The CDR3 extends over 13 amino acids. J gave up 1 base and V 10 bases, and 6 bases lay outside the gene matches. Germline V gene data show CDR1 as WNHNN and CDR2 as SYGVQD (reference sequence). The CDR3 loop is CATVGQIQETQYF. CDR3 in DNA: TGCGCCACCGTGGGACAGATCCAAGAGACCCAGTACTTC.

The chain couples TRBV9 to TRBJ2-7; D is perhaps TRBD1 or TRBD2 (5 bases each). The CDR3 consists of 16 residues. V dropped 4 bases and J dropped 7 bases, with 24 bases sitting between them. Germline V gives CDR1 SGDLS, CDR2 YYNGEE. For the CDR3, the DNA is TGTGCCAGCAGCTATGCCGGGACGGTGGTAAACAATGAGCAGTACTTC. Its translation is CASSYAGTVVNNEQYF.

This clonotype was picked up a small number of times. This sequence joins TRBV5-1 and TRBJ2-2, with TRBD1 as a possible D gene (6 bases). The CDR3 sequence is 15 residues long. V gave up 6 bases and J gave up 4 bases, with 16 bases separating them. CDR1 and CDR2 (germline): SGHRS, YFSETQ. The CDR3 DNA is TGCGCCAGCACCCTAAGGACAGAGTCCACCGGGGAGCTGTTTTTT. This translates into CASTLRTESTGELFF.

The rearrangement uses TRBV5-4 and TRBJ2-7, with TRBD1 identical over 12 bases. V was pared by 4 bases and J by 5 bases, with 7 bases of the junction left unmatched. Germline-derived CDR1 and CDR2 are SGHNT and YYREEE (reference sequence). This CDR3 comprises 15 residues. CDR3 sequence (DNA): TGTGCCAGCAGCCTGGGACAGGGGGCGGGGGACGAGCAGTACTTC. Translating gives CASSLGQGAGDEQYF.

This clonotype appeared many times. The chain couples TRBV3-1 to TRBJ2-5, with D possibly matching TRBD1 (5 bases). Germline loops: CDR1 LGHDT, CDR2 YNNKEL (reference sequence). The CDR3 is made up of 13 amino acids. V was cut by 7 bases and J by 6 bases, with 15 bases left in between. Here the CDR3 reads CASTAGRYQTQYF. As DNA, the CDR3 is TGTGCCAGCACCGCAGGGCGTTATCAGACCCAGTACTTC.

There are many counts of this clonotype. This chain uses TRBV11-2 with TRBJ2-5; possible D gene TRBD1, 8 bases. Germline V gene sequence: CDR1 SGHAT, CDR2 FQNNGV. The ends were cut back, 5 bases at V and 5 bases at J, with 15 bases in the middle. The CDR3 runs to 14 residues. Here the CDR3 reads CASSQGQGGETQYF. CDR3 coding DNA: TGTGCCAGCAGCCAAGGACAGGGAGGGGAGACCCAGTACTTC. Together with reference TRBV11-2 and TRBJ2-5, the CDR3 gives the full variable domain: EAGVAQSPRYKIIEKRQSVAFWCNPISGHATLYWYQQILGQGPKLLIQFQNNGVVDDSQLPKDRFSAERLKGVDSTLKIQPAKLEDSAVYLCASSQGQGGETQYFGPGTRLLVL.

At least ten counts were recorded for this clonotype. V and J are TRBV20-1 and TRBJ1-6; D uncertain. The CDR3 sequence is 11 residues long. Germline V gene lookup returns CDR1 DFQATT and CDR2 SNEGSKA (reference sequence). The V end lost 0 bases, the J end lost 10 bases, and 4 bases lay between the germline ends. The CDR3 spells CSAREKSPLHF. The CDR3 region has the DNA TGCAGTGCTAGAGAGAAATCACCCCTCCACTTT.

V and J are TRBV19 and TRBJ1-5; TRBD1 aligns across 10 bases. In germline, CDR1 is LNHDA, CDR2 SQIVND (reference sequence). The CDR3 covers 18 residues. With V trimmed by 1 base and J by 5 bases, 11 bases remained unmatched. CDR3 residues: CASSIVGQGHRKDQPQHF. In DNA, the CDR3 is TGTGCCAGTAGTATAGTGGGACAGGGGCATAGGAAGGATCAGCCCCAGCATTTT.

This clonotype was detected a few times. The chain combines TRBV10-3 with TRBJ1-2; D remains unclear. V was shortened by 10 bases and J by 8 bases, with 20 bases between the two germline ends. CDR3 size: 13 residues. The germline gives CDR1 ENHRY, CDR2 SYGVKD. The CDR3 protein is CASSNLRWYGYTF. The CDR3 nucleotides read TGTGCCAGCAGCAACCTCCGGTGGTACGGCTACACCTTC.

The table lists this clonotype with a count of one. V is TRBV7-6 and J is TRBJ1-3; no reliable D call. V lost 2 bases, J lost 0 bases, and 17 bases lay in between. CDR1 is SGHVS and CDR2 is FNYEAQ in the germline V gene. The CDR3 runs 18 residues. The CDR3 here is CASSLSSPRASSGNTIYF. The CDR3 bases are TGTGCCAGCAGCTTATCTTCCCCGCGGGCAAGCTCTGGAAACACCATATATTTT.

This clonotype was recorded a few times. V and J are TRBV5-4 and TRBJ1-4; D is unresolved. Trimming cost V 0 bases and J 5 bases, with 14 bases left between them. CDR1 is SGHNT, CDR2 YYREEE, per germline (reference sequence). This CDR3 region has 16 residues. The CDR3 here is CASSLAGVQENEKLFF. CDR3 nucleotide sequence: TGTGCCAGCAGCTTGGCCGGAGTCCAAGAAAATGAAAAACTGTTTTTT.

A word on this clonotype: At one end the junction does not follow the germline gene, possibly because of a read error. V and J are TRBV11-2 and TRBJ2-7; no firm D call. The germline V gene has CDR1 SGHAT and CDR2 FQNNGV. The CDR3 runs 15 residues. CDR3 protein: CASSQGTTRFYEQYF. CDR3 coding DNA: TGCGCCAGCAGCCAAGGAACGACACGGTTCTACGAGCAGTACTTC. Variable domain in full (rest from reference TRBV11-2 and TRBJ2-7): EAGVAQSPRYKIIEKRQSVAFWCNPISGHATLYWYQQILGQGPKLLIQFQNNGVVDDSQLPKDRFSAERLKGVDSTLKIQPAKLEDSAVYLCASSQGTTRFYEQYFGPGTRLTVT.

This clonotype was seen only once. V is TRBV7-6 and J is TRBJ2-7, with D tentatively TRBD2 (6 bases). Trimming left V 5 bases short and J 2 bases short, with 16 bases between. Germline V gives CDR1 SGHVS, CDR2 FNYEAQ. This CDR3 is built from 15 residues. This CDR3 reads CASSPKSGVPYEQYF. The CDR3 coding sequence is TGTGCCAGCAGCCCAAAATCGGGGGTACCCTACGAGCAGTACTTC.

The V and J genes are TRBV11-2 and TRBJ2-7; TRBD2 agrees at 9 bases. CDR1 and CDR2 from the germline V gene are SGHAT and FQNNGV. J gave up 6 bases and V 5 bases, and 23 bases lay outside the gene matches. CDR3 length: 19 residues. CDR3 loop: CASSPIRLSSASGIREQYF. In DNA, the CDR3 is TGTGCCAGCAGCCCCATTCGATTGTCCTCGGCTAGCGGGATCCGCGAGCAGTACTTC.

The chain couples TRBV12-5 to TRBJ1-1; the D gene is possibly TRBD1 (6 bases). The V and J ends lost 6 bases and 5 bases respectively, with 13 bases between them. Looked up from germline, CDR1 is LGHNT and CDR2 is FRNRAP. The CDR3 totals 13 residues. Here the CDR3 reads CASGPEGETEAFF. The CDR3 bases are TGTGCTAGTGGCCCGGAGGGGGAGACTGAAGCTTTCTTT.

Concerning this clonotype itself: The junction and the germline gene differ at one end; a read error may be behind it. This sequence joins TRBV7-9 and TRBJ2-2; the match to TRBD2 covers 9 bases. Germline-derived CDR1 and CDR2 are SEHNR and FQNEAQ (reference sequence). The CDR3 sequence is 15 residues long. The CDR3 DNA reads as TGCGCCAGCAGCCAAGAGGGACTAGCCACCGGGGAGCTGTTTTTT. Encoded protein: CASSQEGLATGELFF.

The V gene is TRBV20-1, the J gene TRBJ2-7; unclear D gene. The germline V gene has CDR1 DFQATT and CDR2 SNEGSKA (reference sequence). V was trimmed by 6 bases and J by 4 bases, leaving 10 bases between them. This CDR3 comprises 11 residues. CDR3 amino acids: CSALDGYEQYF. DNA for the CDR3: TGCAGTGCCCTGGACGGGTACGAGCAGTACTTC.

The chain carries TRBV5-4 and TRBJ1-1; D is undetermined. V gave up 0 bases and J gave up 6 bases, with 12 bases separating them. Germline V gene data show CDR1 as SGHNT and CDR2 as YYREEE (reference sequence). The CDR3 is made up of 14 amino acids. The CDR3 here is CASSLATGPAEAFF. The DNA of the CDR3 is TGTGCCAGCAGCTTGGCCACGGGTCCTGCTGAAGCTTTCTTT.

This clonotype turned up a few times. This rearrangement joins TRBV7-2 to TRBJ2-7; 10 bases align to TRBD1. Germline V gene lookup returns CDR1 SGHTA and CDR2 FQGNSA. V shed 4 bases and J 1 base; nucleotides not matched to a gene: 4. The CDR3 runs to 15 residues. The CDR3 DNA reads TGTGCCAGCAGCTCAACGGGACAGGGGTCCTACGAGCAGTACTTC. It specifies CASSSTGQGSYEQYF.

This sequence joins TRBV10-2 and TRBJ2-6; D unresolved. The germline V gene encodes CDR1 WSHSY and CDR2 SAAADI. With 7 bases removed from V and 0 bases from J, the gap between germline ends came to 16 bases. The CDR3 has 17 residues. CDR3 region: CASKDYPASSGANVLTF. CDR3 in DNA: TGCGCCAGCAAAGATTATCCCGCCAGCTCTGGGGCCAACGTCCTGACTTTC.

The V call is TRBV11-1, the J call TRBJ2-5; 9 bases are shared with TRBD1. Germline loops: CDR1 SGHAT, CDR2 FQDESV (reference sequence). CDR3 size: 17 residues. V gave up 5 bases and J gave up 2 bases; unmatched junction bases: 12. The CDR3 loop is CASSAALSGTGQETQYF. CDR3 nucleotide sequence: TGTGCCAGCAGCGCGGCGCTATCCGGGACAGGGCAAGAGACCCAGTACTTC.

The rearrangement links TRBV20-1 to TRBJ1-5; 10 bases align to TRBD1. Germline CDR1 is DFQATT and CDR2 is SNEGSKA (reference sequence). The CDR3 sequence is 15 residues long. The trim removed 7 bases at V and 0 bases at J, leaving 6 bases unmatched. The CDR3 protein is CSGGQGVISNQPQHF. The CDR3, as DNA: TGCAGTGGTGGACAGGGGGTGATTAGCAATCAGCCCCAGCATTTT.

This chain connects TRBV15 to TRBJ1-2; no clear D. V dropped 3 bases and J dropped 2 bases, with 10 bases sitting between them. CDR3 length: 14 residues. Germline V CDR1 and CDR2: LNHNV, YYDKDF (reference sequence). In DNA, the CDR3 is TGTGCCACCAGCAGCTTATCTTCGAACTATGGCTACACCTTC. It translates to CATSSLSSNYGYTF.

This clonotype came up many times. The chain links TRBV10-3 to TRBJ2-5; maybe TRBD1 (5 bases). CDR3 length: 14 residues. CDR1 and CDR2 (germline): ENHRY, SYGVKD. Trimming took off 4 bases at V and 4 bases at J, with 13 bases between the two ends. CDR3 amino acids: CAISGTLEGETQYF. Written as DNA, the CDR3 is TGTGCCATCAGTGGGACACTCGAAGGAGAGACCCAGTACTTC.

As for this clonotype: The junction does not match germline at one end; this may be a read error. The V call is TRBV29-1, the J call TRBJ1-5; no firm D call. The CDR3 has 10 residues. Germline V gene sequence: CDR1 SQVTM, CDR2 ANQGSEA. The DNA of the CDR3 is TGCAGCGTCGATGGATTCGTCCAGGATTTT. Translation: CSVDGFVQDF.